This T cell receptor (beta chain) was identified in a study of PD-L1 blockade in urothelial cancer. Losses at the gene ends were 11 bases for V and 7 bases for J; bases not matched to a gene: 11. Germline assignment: CDR1 ENHRY and CDR2 SYGVKD. The CDR3 is made up of 12 amino acids. Some clones are missing from TCRdb's copy, which holds only in-frame ones; the method was immunoSEQ multiplex PCR. The sample comprises under 40,000 clones, 87% of which are singletons, and more than 3% rests with the top ten. The receptor was derived from a man aged 50-59 years with urothelial cancer. The genes are TRBV10-3 and TRBJ2-7; 7 nucleotides agree with TRBD2. This specimen was PBMCs, taken around atezolizumab (anti-PD-L1) treatment. The CDR3 DNA follows: TGTGCCGCCCGTTCTCCCGGGGGGGAGCAGTACTTC. Its translation: CAARSPGGEQYF.